Listed here are 21 T cell receptor beta chains from one sample, sequenced in a study of blood T cell repertoires in COVID-19. The table came from immunoSEQ multiplex PCR; TCRdb's copy has only in-frame clones and leaves some out. The table has 150,000 to 170,000 clones, approximately 85% seen once. Specimen: peripheral blood. The receptors here all came from a man in his sixties with COVID-19, enrolled during active disease.

V gene TRBV11-3 combines with J gene TRBJ2-2; weak D call: TRBD2 (5 bases). The CDR3 is 12 amino acids. V lost 8 bases and J 4 bases, leaving 8 bases between the germline ends. Germline assignment: CDR1 SGHNT and CDR2 YENEEA. The DNA of the CDR3 is TGTGCCAGCCATCGGGGCACCGGGGAGCTGTTTTTT. It encodes CASHRGTGELFF.

The chain uses TRBV6-2 or TRBV6-3 and TRBJ1-2, with unresolved D. The CDR3 runs to 14 residues. V was shortened by 4 bases and J by 0 bases, with 9 bases between the two germline ends. Looked up from germline, CDR1 is MNHEY and CDR2 is SVGEGT. The CDR3 DNA reads TGTGCCAGCAGTTTGAACAGAGCTAACTATGGCTACACCTTC. The encoded protein is CASSLNRANYGYTF.

The rearrangement joins TRBV19 to TRBJ2-1; D possibly corresponds to TRBD2 (5 bases). The CDR3 covers 16 residues. Trimming took 5 bases from V and 0 from J, leaving 14 bases between them. In germline, CDR1 is LNHDA, CDR2 SQIVND (reference sequence). CDR3 region: CASSSLSGSSYNEQFF. The CDR3 bases are TGTGCCAGTAGTTCCCTTAGTGGGAGCTCCTACAATGAGCAGTTCTTC.

This rearrangement joins TRBV27 to TRBJ1-2; D might be TRBD1 (5 bases). V lost 5 bases and J 4 bases, leaving 17 bases between the germline ends. Germline V gene data show CDR1 as MNHEY and CDR2 as SMNVEV (reference sequence). The CDR3 sequence is 15 residues long. The CDR3 region has the DNA TGTGCCAGCAGTGTCCGCAGTGGAGGGACCTATGGCTACACCTTC. It encodes CASSVRSGGTYGYTF.

The J gene is TRBJ1-6, the V gene TRBV19, with D tentatively TRBD1 (5 bases). CDR3 size: 13 residues. Looked up from germline, CDR1 is LNHDA and CDR2 is SQIVND (reference sequence). V lost 10 bases to trimming and J lost 9 bases, with 16 bases between them. The CDR3 DNA is TGTGCCACCAGGAGGGGTGTCGGTTCACCCCTCCACTTT. This gives the protein CATRRGVGSPLHF.

In DNA form, the CDR3 reads TGTGCCAGCAGCCCCTGGACAGGGAACAATGAGCAGTTCTTC. It codes for CASSPWTGNNEQFF. The gene calls are TRBV11-2 and TRBJ2-1; 8 nucleotides align to TRBD1. After removal of 5 bases from V and 5 bases from J, the junction contained 5 bases not matched to a gene. Germline assignment: CDR1 SGHAT and CDR2 FQNNGV. There are 14 residues in the CDR3.

This clone has just a few counts. The chain employs TRBV9 and TRBJ1-2; D is uncertain. Germline V gene lookup returns CDR1 SGDLS and CDR2 YYNGEE. The V gene lost 4 bases and the J gene lost 4 bases, with 11 bases spanning the gap. CDR3 size: 13 residues. CDR3 nucleotide sequence: TGTGCCAGCAGCCCGTCCCAGTCCTATGGCTACACCTTC. Translated, it gives CASSPSQSYGYTF.

The chain employs TRBV24-1 and TRBJ1-5, with D possibly TRBD1 on 5 matching bases. This CDR3 comprises 15 residues. Germline assignment: CDR1 KGHDR and CDR2 SFDVKD. V lost 2 bases, J lost 13 bases, and 20 bases lay in between. As DNA, the CDR3 is TGTGCCACCAGTGATTCCGGGGGTGAGGGGCTCCTACAGCATTTT. Encoded protein: CATSDSGGEGLLQHF.

This clone was observed a handful of times. J is TRBJ1-4 and V is TRBV27, with 10 nucleotides matching TRBD1. CDR1 and CDR2 from the germline V gene are MNHEY and SMNVEV (reference sequence). CDR3 length: 17 amino acids. V lost 8 bases to trimming and J lost 7 bases; unmatched junction nucleotides: 16. CDR3: CASGSTRSGTGVEKLFF. CDR3 DNA sequence: TGTGCCAGCGGATCAACCAGGTCCGGGACAGGGGTTGAAAAACTGTTTTTT.

This clone was detected a few times. This chain uses TRBV4-3 with TRBJ1-2; D remains unclear. Per the germline V gene, CDR1 is LGHNA and CDR2 is YSLEER. Trimming left V 0 bases short and J 0 bases short, with 8 bases between. This CDR3 region has 15 residues. CDR3 protein: CASSQEQLPNYGYTF. The CDR3 region has the DNA TGCGCCAGCAGCCAAGAGCAACTGCCTAACTATGGCTACACCTTC.

This sequence joins TRBV5-1 and TRBJ2-7; a possible D gene is TRBD2 (6 bases). The V and J ends lost 4 bases and 0 bases respectively, with 14 bases between them. There are 15 residues in the CDR3. The V gene's germline CDR1 is SGHRS and CDR2 YFSETQ. The DNA of the CDR3 is TGCGCCAGCAGCGCCCGGAGGGGACCCTCCTACGAGCAGTACTTC. Translating it yields CASSARRGPSYEQYF. The full variable domain, rest sourced from reference TRBV5-1 and TRBJ2-7, is KAGVTQTPRYLIKTRGQQVTLSCSPISGHRSVSWYQQTPGQGLQFLFEYFSETQRNKGNFPGRFSGRQFSNSRSEMNVSTLELGDSALYLCASSARRGPSYEQYFGPGTRLTVT.

The V gene is TRBV6-1, the J gene TRBJ1-1; maybe TRBD1 (5 bases). The CDR3 consists of 15 residues. Trimming removed 0 bases from V and 4 bases from J, with 12 bases in between. Germline V gives CDR1 MNHNS, CDR2 SASEGT. The CDR3 sequence is CASSEAQGRVTEAFF. Here the CDR3 DNA reads TGTGCCAGCAGTGAAGCGCAGGGCAGGGTCACTGAAGCTTTCTTT.

The chain employs TRBV4-3 and TRBJ1-1, with unresolved D. CDR1 and CDR2 from the germline V gene are LGHNA and YSLEER. V dropped 0 bases and J dropped 3 bases, with 8 bases sitting between them. This CDR3 has 14 amino acids. The CDR3 region is CASSQDNQDTEAFF. DNA of the CDR3: TGCGCCAGCAGCCAAGATAATCAGGACACTGAAGCTTTCTTT.

The V gene is TRBV28, the J gene TRBJ1-2, with a weak D call TRBD1 (5 bases). CDR1 and CDR2 (germline): MDHEN, SYDVKM. V lost 5 bases to trimming and J lost 7 bases, with 11 bases between them. CDR3 length: 12 amino acids. CDR3 bases: TGTGCCAGCAGTGTAGGGGTCGGTGGCTACACCTTC. It is translated as CASSVGVGGYTF.

The chain employs TRBV30 and TRBJ1-3; 8 nucleotides agree with TRBD1. This CDR3 contains 15 residues. Germline V CDR1 and CDR2: GTSNPN, SVGIG (reference sequence). Losses at the gene ends were 5 bases for V and 3 bases for J; bases not matched to a gene: 9. The CDR3 DNA reads TGTGCCTGGGCCGTGCAGGGGGCTGTTGGAAACACCATATATTTT. Amino acid sequence: CAWAVQGAVGNTIYF.

In the case of this clone: Other nucleotide sequences from this sample produce the same CDR3. The chain is built from TRBV29-1 and TRBJ1-1, with D perhaps TRBD1 (6 bases). Trimming took 4 bases from V and 4 from J, leaving 10 bases between them. Germline V CDR1 and CDR2: SQVTM, ANQGSEA. This CDR3 contains 12 residues. CDR3 in amino acids: CSVVGGRTEAFF. DNA for the CDR3: TGCAGCGTTGTTGGGGGCCGCACTGAAGCTTTCTTT. Drawing the rest from reference TRBV29-1 and TRBJ1-1, the complete variable domain is SAVISQKPSRDICQRGTSLTIQCQVDSQVTMMFWYRQQPGQSLTLIATANQGSEATYESGFVIDKFPISRPNLTFSTLTVSNMSPEDSSIYLCSVVGGRTEAFFGQGTRLTVV.

This clone was seen once. J is TRBJ1-2 and V is TRBV12-3 or TRBV12-4; maybe TRBD1 (5 bases). The germline V and J ends were trimmed by 6 bases and 4 bases, with 12 bases remaining between them. This CDR3 is built from 13 residues. The CDR3 protein is CASSLPGLYGYTF. The CDR3 coding sequence is TGTGCCAGCAGCCTACCGGGACTCTATGGCTACACCTTC.

This clone was recorded a few times. V is TRBV3-1 (or the pseudogene TRBV3-2) and J is TRBJ2-3, with TRBD2 matching 11 bases. CDR1 LGHDT and CDR2 YNNKEL come from the germline V gene (reference sequence). The junction had 6 bases not matched to a gene; V was cut back by 0 bases and J by 4 bases. The CDR3 runs to 17 residues. The CDR3 region has the DNA TGTGCCAGCAGCCAAGATATTAGCGGGGGGGTGTCAGATACGCAGTATTTT. Residues: CASSQDISGGVSDTQYF.

V gene TRBV18 combines with J gene TRBJ1-2; tentative D call: TRBD1 (5 bases). The CDR3 is 12 residues long. The germline V gene has CDR1 KGHSH and CDR2 LQKENI. Trimming took 3 bases from V and 7 from J, leaving 9 bases between them. CDR3 sequence reads: CASSPSGVGYTF. CDR3 in DNA: TGTGCCAGCTCACCCTCGGGGGTTGGCTACACCTTC.

The chain couples TRBV29-1 to TRBJ1-4; maybe TRBD1 (5 bases). The CDR3 consists of 12 residues. Germline lookup yields CDR1 SQVTM and CDR2 ANQGSEA. Trimming removed 4 bases from V and 9 bases from J, with 12 bases in between. The CDR3 region is CSVVSRGQKLFF. The DNA of the CDR3 is TGCAGCGTTGTTAGTAGGGGTCAAAAACTGTTTTTT.

CDR3 in DNA: TGTGCCAGCCCCTCGTCGGGGGAGCGCAATCAGCCCCAGCATTTT. This translates into CASPSSGERNQPQHF. V gene TRBV27 combines with J gene TRBJ1-5; tentatively, D is TRBD1 (5 bases). V was cut by 8 bases and J by 2 bases, with 16 bases left in between. Germline V gene data show CDR1 as MNHEY and CDR2 as SMNVEV (reference sequence). CDR3 size: 15 residues.